This T cell receptor (beta chain) is drawn from a study of blood T cells in healthy people across ages. General study points: Higher naive T cell percentage went strongly together with higher TCR beta diversity. For the donors, CMV status was unknown and possibly confounded expanded clonotype changes. Donors of long life had a larger count of naive CD4+ cells and greater diversity than aged donors.

Through a sample-barcoded 5' primer and a J-beta primer mix, a second PCR was run for roughly 6 to 12 cycles. The authors tagged each cDNA molecule using a template-switch adaptor with 12 random nucleotides. MiXCR, run by TCRdb on the 5' RACE reads, gives a single entry per CDR3 protein. Altogether roughly 1.9 million distinct CDR3 sequences are present, about two fifths being singletons, with the ten largest covering 23%. Per the germline V gene, CDR1 is SGHAT and CDR2 is FQDESV (reference sequence). V lost 1 base, J lost 3 bases, and 8 bases stayed unmatched. The CDR3 is 18 residues long. A note on this clonotype: Its antigen is currently unknown.

This sequence originates from a human donor in good health. The chain uses TRBV11-1 and TRBJ2-1, with 11 bases identical to TRBD2. The specimen was blood. The CDR3: CASSLGLAGGPYYNEQFF. CDR3 sequence (DNA): TGTGCCAGCAGCTTAGGGCTAGCGGGGGGCCCATACTACAATGAGCAGTTCTTC.